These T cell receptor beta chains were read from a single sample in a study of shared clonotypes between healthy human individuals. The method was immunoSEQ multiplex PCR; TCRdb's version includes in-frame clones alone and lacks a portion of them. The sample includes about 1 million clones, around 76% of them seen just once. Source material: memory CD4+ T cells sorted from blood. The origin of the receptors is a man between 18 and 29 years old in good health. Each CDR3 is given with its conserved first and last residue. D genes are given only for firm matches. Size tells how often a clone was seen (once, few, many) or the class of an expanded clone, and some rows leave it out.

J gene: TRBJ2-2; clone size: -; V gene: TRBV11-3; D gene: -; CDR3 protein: CASSLSGAGTGELFF; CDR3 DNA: TGTGCCAGCAGCTTGTCAGGGGCGGGTACCGGGGAGCTGTTTTTT
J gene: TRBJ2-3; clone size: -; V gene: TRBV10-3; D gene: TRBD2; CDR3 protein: CAISDPGLAGGPTDTQYF; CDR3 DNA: TGTGCCATCAGTGATCCGGGACTAGCGGGGGGCCCGACAGATACGCAGTATTTT
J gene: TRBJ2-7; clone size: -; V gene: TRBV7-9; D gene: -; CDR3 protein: CASSLGTWGEQYF; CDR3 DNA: TGTGCCAGCAGCTTAGGGACCTGGGGCGAGCAGTACTTC
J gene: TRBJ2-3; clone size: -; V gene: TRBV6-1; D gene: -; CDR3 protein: CASSFRDSQGDTQYF; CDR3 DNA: TGTGCCAGCAGTTTCCGGGACTCACAAGGAGATACGCAGTATTTT
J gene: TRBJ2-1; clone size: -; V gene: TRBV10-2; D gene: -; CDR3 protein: CASSEVAWTYNEQFF; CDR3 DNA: TGCGCCAGCAGTGAGGTAGCCTGGACCTACAATGAGCAGTTCTTC
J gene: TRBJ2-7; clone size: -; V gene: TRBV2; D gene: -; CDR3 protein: CASSEWGRTYEQYF; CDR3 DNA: TGTGCCAGCAGTGAATGGGGCAGGACCTACGAGCAGTACTTC
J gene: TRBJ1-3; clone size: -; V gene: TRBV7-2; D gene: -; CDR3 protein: CASSLDQGLRNTIYF; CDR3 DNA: TGTGCCAGCAGCTTAGACCAGGGGCTTAGAAACACCATATATTTT
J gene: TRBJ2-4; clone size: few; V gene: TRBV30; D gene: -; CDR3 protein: CAGLNKNIQYF; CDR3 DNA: TGTGCCGGGCTGAACAAAAACATTCAGTACTTC
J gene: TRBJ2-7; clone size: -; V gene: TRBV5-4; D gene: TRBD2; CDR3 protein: CASSLVTSGTSYEQYF; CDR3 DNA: TGTGCCAGCAGCTTGGTAACTAGCGGGACCTCCTACGAGCAGTACTTC
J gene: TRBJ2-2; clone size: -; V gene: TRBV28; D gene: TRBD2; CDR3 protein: CASYIAGDPTGELFF; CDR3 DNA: TGTGCCAGTTATATAGCGGGGGACCCCACCGGGGAGCTGTTTTTT
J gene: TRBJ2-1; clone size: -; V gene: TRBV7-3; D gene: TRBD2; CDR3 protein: CASSLNGLAGVNEQFF; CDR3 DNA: TGTGCCAGCAGCCTAAACGGACTAGCGGGGGTGAATGAGCAGTTCTTC
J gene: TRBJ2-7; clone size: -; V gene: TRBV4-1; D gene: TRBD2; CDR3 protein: CASSQDTSSGGFAQYF; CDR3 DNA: TGCGCCAGCAGCCAAGACACGAGTAGCGGGGGATTCGCGCAGTACTTC
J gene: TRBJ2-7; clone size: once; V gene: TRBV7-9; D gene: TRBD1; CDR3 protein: CASSPTGTYEQYF; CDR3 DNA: TGTGCCAGCAGCCCGACAGGGACATACGAGCAGTACTTC
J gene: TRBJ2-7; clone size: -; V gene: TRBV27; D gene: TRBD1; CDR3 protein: CASSNRQGSYEQYF; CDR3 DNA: TGTGCCAGCAGTAACCGACAGGGCTCCTACGAGCAGTACTTC
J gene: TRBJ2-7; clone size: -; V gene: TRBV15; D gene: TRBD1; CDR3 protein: CATSRGGTDYEQYF; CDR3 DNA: TGTGCCACCAGCAGAGGGGGGACAGACTACGAGCAGTACTTC
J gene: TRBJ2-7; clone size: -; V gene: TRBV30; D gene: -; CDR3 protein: CAWAGPPPYEQYF; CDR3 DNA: TGTGCCTGGGCCGGGCCGCCCCCCTACGAGCAGTACTTC
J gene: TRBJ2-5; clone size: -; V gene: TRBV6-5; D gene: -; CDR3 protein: CASSYQYQETQYF; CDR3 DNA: TGTGCCAGCAGTTACCAATACCAAGAGACCCAGTACTTC
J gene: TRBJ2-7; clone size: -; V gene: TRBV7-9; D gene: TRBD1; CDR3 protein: CASRSTGVEQYF; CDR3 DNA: TGTGCCAGCAGGTCAACAGGGGTTGAGCAGTACTTC
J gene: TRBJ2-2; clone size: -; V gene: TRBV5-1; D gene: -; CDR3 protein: CASSLAIENTGELFF; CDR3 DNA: TGCGCCAGCAGCTTGGCGATAGAGAACACCGGGGAGCTGTTTTTT
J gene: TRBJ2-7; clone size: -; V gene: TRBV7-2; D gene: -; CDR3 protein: CASSPGLTYEQYF; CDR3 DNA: TGTGCCAGCAGCCCCGGACTTACCTACGAGCAGTACTTC
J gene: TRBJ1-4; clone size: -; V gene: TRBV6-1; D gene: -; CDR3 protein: CASQGPTNEKLFF; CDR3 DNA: TGTGCCAGTCAGGGGCCAACTAATGAAAAACTGTTTTTT
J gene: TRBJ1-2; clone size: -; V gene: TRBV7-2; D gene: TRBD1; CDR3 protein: CASSLGQGPYGYTF; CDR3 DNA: TGTGCCAGCAGCTTGGGACAGGGCCCCTATGGCTACACCTTC
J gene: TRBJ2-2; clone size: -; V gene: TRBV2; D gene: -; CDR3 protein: CASRNTYLGHGELFF; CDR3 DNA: TGTGCCAGCAGAAATACCTATCTCGGGCACGGGGAGCTGTTTTTT
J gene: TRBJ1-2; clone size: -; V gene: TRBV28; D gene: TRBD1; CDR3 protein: CASSLGQGAHYGYTF; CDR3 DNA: TGTGCCAGCAGTTTAGGACAGGGAGCGCACTATGGCTACACCTTC
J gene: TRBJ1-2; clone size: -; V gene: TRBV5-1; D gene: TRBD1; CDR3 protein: CASSLAEGQNYGYTF; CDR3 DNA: TGCGCCAGCAGCTTGGCCGAGGGACAGAACTATGGCTACACCTTC
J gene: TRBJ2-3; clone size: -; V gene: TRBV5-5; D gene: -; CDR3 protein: CASSLMTGSPDTQYF; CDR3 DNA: TGTGCCAGCAGCTTGATGACCGGGTCCCCAGATACGCAGTATTTT
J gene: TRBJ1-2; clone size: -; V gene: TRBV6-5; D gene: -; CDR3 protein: CASSPGAYGYTF; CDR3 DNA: TGTGCCAGCAGTCCCGGGGCTTATGGCTACACCTTC